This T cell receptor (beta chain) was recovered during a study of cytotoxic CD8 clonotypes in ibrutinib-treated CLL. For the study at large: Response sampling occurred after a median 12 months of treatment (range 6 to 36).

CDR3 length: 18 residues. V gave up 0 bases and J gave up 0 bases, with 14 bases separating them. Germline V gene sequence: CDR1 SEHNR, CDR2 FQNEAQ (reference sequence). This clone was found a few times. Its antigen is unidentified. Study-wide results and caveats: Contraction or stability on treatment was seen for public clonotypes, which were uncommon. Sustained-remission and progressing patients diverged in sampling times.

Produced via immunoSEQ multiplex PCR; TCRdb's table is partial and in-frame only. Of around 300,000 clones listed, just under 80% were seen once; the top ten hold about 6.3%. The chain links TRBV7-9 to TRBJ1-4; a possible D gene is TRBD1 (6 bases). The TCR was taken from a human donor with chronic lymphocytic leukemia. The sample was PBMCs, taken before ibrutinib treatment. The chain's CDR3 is CASSLALTGPTTNEKLFF. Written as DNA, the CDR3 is TGTGCCAGCAGCTTAGCGCTGACAGGTCCAACAACTAATGAAAAACTGTTTTTT.